This T cell receptor beta chain was sequenced during a study of T cells after yellow fever vaccination. The CDR3 spans 15 residues. Germline V lookup: CDR1 SGHVS, CDR2 FNYEAQ. Trimming took off 3 bases at V and 8 bases at J, with 17 bases between the two ends. This clonotype was observed once. A much larger clone lies a single base off, so this may be a read error. They built TCR cDNA with 5'RACE template switching, a step that put in a universal primer site and UMIs. TCRdb ran MiXCR on the 5' RACE reads and lists one entry per CDR3 protein. The table shows 250,000 or so distinct CDR3 sequences, with approximately 3.5% occurring only once.

The source of this sequence is a young man who received the YFV17D yellow fever vaccine. Sample: PBMCs, taken 15 days after the yellow fever booster vaccination. V is TRBV7-6 and J is TRBJ2-1; a possible D gene is TRBD2 (6 bases). CDR3 in amino acids: CASSFRDGDLDEQFF. CDR3 nucleotide sequence: TGTGCCAGCAGCTTCCGGGACGGGGACTTGGATGAGCAGTTCTTC. The full variable domain, completed using reference TRBV7-6 and TRBJ2-1, is GAGVSQSPRYKVTKRGQDVALRCDPISGHVSLYWYRQALGQGPEFLTYFNYEAQQDKSGLPNDRFSAERPEGSISTLTIQRTEQRDSAMYRCASSFRDGDLDEQFFGPGTRLTVL.